The sequence of this T cell receptor (beta chain) was determined in a study of tumor-infiltrating lymphocytes in primary liver carcinoma. Extraction of RNA together with DNA used 20-30 mg of unsorted bulk tissue. Total RNA (around 0.45 ug) served as template for TCR beta cDNA synthesis primed by a constant-region primer. Generation of the TCR beta libraries relied on three nested multiplex PCR rounds using slightly modified ARM-PCR. One entry per CDR3 protein results from TCRdb running MiXCR on the multiplex PCR reads. The table lists 35,000 to 40,000 distinct CDR3 sequences, approximately 71% of them singletons, with 35% to 40% in the top ten. The sample taken for sequencing was tumor-adjacent normal liver tissue. This clonotype originated in a man aged 35-49 years with primary liver carcinoma and hepatitis B virus infection.

CDR3 nucleotides: TGTGCCAGCAGCCTCCGGGACAGGAGTACCGGGGAGCTGTTTTTT. This encodes CASSLRDRSTGELFF. The gene calls are TRBV11-2 and TRBJ2-2; TRBD1 aligns across 8 bases. This CDR3 is built from 15 residues. The germline V gene has CDR1 SGHAT and CDR2 FQNNGV. Trimming took 5 bases from V and 5 from J; bases not matched to a gene: 7.